This T cell receptor (beta chain) was recorded in a study of T cell responses to AZD1222 COVID-19 vaccine. Method: immunoSEQ multiplex PCR; TCRdb's copy keeps in-frame clones and lacks some. The repertoire has roughly 160,000 clones, roughly 94% of them found once; the top ten carry 1% to 1.5%. V lost 1 base, J lost 5 bases, and 14 bases lay in between. The CDR3 totals 15 residues. Germline lookup yields CDR1 SGHNT and CDR2 YENEEA. Details on this clone: Its antigen remains unknown.

Study-wide findings and caveats: Only five or six individuals given AZD1222 were seropositive at baseline. Reportedly, nearly half the spike-specific TCRs target unmutated variant regions. Dominant CD4 TCR responses targeted spike regions 160-218 and 743-854.

The gene calls are TRBV11-3 and TRBJ2-5, with a possible D match to TRBD1 (6 bases). This specimen consisted of peripheral blood, obtained 28 days after the second AZD1222 dose. This sequence was found in an adult who received the AZD1222 COVID-19 vaccine. CDR3 nucleotide sequence: TGTGCCAGCAGCTTAGGGCAGGGGTTTTTGGAGACCCAGTACTTC. Its protein is CASSLGQGFLETQYF.